This is a list of T cell receptor beta chains from one sample in a study of shared clonotypes between healthy human individuals. TCRdb keeps only in-frame clones here, not all; method: immunoSEQ multiplex PCR. The sample lists some 490,000 clones; 70% to 85% were seen once. Specimen: PBMCs. The source is a woman between 35 and 50 years old in good health. Some clones in this sample may be carry-over from other donors' samples. Each CDR3 is given with its conserved first and last residue. D genes are given only for firm matches. The size of a clone is reported for some rows only, either as once, few or many, or as a class for expanded clones.

.,TRBV5-1,.,TRBJ1-2,CASSPNRDGYGYTF,TGCGCCAGCAGCCCCAACAGGGACGGGTATGGCTACACCTTC
.,TRBV6-5,TRBD2,TRBJ2-5,CASSSSGNQETQYF,TGTGCCAGCAGTTCTAGCGGCAACCAAGAGACCCAGTACTTC
once,TRBV30,TRBD2,TRBJ2-1,CAWAVGLVTGEQFF,TGTGCCTGGGCTGTAGGACTAGTCACCGGCGAGCAGTTCTTC
.,TRBV6-6,TRBD2,TRBJ2-7,CASTTGAGRKEQYF,TGTGCCAGCACCACGGGAGCGGGAAGGAAGGAGCAGTACTTC
.,TRBV28,.,TRBJ1-4,CASSFRSLGKLFF,TGTGCCAGCAGTTTTAGGTCCCTAGGGAAACTGTTTTTT
.,TRBV28,TRBD2,TRBJ2-7,CASSLSLAGGVEQYF,TGTGCCAGCAGTTTATCACTAGCGGGAGGGGTCGAGCAGTACTTC
.,TRBV11-2,.,TRBJ1-1,CASRRRGSLNTEAFF,TGTGCCAGCAGGAGACGGGGGTCGTTGAACACTGAAGCTTTCTTT
.,TRBV5-4,.,TRBJ2-5,CASSRWGARETQYF,TGTGCCAGCAGCCGCTGGGGGGCGCGCGAGACCCAGTACTTC
few,TRBV7-2,.,TRBJ1-6,CASSLAQNSPLHF,TGTGCCAGCAGCTTAGCGCAGAATTCACCCCTCCACTTT
.,TRBV15,TRBD2,TRBJ2-1,CATSNSGRASNEQFF,TGTGCCACCAGCAATAGCGGGAGGGCCAGCAATGAGCAGTTCTTC